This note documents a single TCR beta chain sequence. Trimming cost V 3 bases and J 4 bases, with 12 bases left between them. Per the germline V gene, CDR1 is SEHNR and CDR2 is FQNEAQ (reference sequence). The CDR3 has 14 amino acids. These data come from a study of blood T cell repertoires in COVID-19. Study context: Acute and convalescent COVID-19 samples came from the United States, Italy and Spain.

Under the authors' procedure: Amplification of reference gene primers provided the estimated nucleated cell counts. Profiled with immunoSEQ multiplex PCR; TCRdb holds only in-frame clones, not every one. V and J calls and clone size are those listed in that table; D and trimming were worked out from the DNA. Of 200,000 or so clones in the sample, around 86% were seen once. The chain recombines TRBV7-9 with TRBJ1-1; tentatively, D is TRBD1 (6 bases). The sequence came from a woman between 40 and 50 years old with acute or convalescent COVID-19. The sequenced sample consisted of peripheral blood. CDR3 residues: CASSLQGSTTEAFF. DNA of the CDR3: TGTGCCAGCAGCTTGCAGGGGTCGACCACTGAAGCTTTCTTT. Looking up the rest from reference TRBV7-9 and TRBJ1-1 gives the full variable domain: DTGVSQNPRHKITKRGQNVTFRCDPISEHNRLYWYRQTLGQGPEFLTYFQNEAQLEKSRLLSDRFSAERPKGSFSTLEIQRTEQGDSAMYLCASSLQGSTTEAFFGQGTRLTVV.